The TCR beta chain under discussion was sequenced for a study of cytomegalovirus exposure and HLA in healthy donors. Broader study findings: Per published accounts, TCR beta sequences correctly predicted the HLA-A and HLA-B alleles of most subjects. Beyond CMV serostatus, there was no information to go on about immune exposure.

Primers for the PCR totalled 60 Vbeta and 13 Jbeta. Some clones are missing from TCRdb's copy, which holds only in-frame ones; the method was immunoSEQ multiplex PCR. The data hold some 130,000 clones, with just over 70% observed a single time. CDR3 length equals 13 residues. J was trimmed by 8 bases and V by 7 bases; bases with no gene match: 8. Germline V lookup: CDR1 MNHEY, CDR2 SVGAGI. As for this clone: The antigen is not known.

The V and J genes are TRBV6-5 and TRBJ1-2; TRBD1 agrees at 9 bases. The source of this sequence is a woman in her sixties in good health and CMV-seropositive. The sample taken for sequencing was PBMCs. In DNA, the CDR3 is TGTGCCAGCAAAGGACAGGGGCAGTACGGCTACACCTTC. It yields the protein CASKGQGQYGYTF.